This T cell receptor beta chain emerged from a study of cytomegalovirus exposure and HLA in healthy donors (dated by TCRdb to 2016 to 2017). Broadly, across the study: In an earlier analysis of roughly 590 of the donors, around 300 Gb of sequence data and approximately 100 million unique TCR beta sequences from about 180 million T cells were reported. HLA typing covered class I and class II loci at four-digit resolution. Among about 390 genotyped donors of the cohort, an average of around 240,000 unique TCR beta nucleotide sequences were sequenced per donor, roughly 20% of them non-productive. The study profiled the T cell repertoires of approximately 700 subjects by immunosequencing and related them to cytomegalovirus serostatus. Of the roughly 420 genotyped donors, less than 85% were placed in the genetic ancestry cluster associated with self-reported Caucasian donors. An earlier analysis of approximately 640 of the donors applied high-throughput TCR beta sequencing to assess whether each TCR beta V gene segment acted as functional or pseudogenic. The study combined high-throughput TCR immunosequencing, statistical association of individual TCRs with disease status, and machine learning to predict cytomegalovirus infection status. A later analysis re-analyzed previously published TCR beta repertoires from roughly 630 donors and added high-resolution HLA genotyping to study TCR occurrence patterns. Rather than drawing on any new phenotypic data, the later analysis identified candidate immune exposures from TCR beta sequences and the way those sequences occurred across donors. Roughly five DR-DQ haplotypes were treated as single units for association and clustering because of strong linkage in the cohort. Typing coverage differed by locus: A, B, C, DRB1 and DQB1 were typed in roughly 620-640 donors, DQA1 in roughly 500, DPA1 in around 600, and DPB1 in 400 to 480. All discovery cohort repertoires had been generated on a single sequencing platform. A later genetic analysis took genome-wide SNP genotypes for 398 of the 666 donors and used that subset as a discovery cohort. Alongside the repertoire data, information on donor age, sex, ethnicity and CMV serostatus was compiled. The aim of the study was to test whether cataloging public T cell receptors could identify signatures of past pathogen exposure. Roughly 300 gigabases of sequencing data and 70 million to 85 million unique TCR sequences were included in an early release covering about 700 HLA-typed donors. Along with the approximately 670-subject first cohort, a separate validation cohort of around 110 different subjects was used. Results and caveats for the whole study, not just this receptor: An earlier analysis of approximately 530 of the donors showed that most TCR beta V segments appeared in productive rearrangements either about 87% or about 30% of the time, which broadly matched IMGT annotations. It was suggested by the authors that the approach could potentially be generalized to other disease states and immunological phenotypes. In this cohort, only TCR beta chains were sequenced, and detectable features were limited by the absence of alpha or paired-chain data. A later analysis reported that several top co-occurrence clusters appeared linked to parvovirus B19, influenza, CMV and Epstein-Barr virus. Because counts were too low, seventeen rarely observed V segments, including chromosome 9 orphons, were left out of the earlier analysis of roughly 600 of the donors. A further reported finding was that TCR beta sequences accurately predicted the HLA-A and HLA-B alleles for most subjects in the first cohort. According to a later analysis, TCR association rates differed among HLA loci, with DRB1 alleles showing the most associated TCRs and HLA-C alleles showing the fewest. The only immune exposure information available for the cohort was CMV serostatus. Specific HLA alleles were associated with more than 15,000 TCR beta sequences at a false discovery rate of 0.05 in a later analysis. In the study, around 150 TCR beta chains were listed as associated with cytomegalovirus. The presence/absence analyses assumed that sequencing depth was roughly uniform across donors, and that assumption may not be true. A later genetic analysis associated a missense DCLRE1C variant with V-gene and J-gene trimming of TCR beta chains, and an independent cohort replicated the association. A later analysis found that most CMV-associated TCR beta chains appeared HLA-restricted, with HLA associations seemingly driven largely by CMV exposure. In a later analysis, HLA-associated TCR beta chains showed more clonal expansion and lower generation probabilities than non-associated chains that were equally common. The classifier was reported to diagnose cytomegalovirus status with high specificity and sensitivity in both the original and validation cohorts. In a later genetic analysis, fewer N-insertions in productive TCRs were reported among donors in an Asian-associated ancestry cluster than the 666-donor mean. When HLA alleles, especially DR and DQ, strongly co-occurred, TCR associations were difficult to assign to individual alleles. Linkage disequilibrium might explain the correlated functional status among segregating V segments, but an unknown experimental factor could not be ruled out. Most TCR sequences were seen in very few donors, while some public TCRs were found in many individuals. HLA typing was unavailable for some donors at each locus, so association tests used only the typed subset. A group of highly shared sequence variants was considered likely to be a technical artifact of the sequencing pipeline. In vitro tests confirmed that three of the cytomegalovirus-associated TCR beta chains recognize cytomegalovirus antigens.

For this clone: What this receptor recognizes is not known. The junction shows a germline mismatch at one end, possibly a read error.

The library was produced with the immunoSEQ multiplex PCR assay. For the multiplex PCR, a mixture combining 60 forward primers for TCR Vbeta segments and 13 reverse primers for TCR Jbeta segments was used. Amplification of the CDR3 region of rearranged TCR beta genes was performed with a multiplex PCR assay on genomic DNA. On the Illumina HiSeq System, the amplified TCR beta libraries were sequenced as 87-base-pair reads. In the original analysis: A later analysis counted approximately 74 million unique TCR beta chains across the 550 to 750 repertoires, and around 9.9 million of these chains were shared by at least two donors. To remove PCR and sequencing errors, raw reads were error-corrected and collapsed into unique sequences using a nearest-neighbor algorithm that merged closely related sequences. CDR3 sequences were aligned to IMGT reference sequences to assign V, D and J gene segments. For a sequence to be retained, at least a six-nucleotide match to both a V gene segment and a J gene segment was required. A rearrangement counted as productive if the CDR3 had no stop codons and remained in frame with V and J, and every other rearrangement counted as non-productive. Following IMGT convention, CDR3 was defined as the stretch from the second conserved V-encoded cysteine up to the conserved J-encoded phenylalanine. Sequences without an unambiguous match to a single V gene segment were excluded from the earlier analysis of 500 to 700 of the donors. In an earlier analysis of approximately 500 of the donors, a V segment was called functional when productive rearrangements were above 56.7%, and segregating when the standard deviation between donors exceeded 5%. A statistical classification framework was built to diagnose cytomegalovirus status from the catalog of TCR beta chain sequences. In a later analysis, TCR nucleotide sequences were compared against IMGT/GENE-DB human TR gene sequences so that V and J genes could be assigned. Using the TCRdist pipeline, a later analysis assigned CDR3 sequences along with most-parsimonious VDJ recombination scenarios. A later analysis defined each TCR beta chain by its CDR3 amino acid sequence plus V-gene family, and excluded reads lacking a unique V-gene family. As a way to deal with suspected cross-contamination and a sequencing artifact, a later analysis dropped under 600 nucleotide sequences that were highly shared and had low generation probability. A later analysis calculated a clonal expansion index for each public chain from normalized within-repertoire ranks of inferred template counts. In a later analysis, generation probabilities were computed with a VDJ recombination model fitted to out-of-frame rearrangements, and the resulting probabilities were checked against IGoR. Hypergeometric tests were used in a later analysis to score TCR-TCR, TCR-HLA and TCR-CMV co-occurrence, with a repertoire-size bias correction applied to the TCR pairs. False discovery rates were estimated in a later analysis by permuting HLA or CMV assignments 20 times. In a later analysis, co-occurring TCRs were grouped using DBSCAN, with TCRdist sequence similarity added in when clustering inside HLA-allele-positive subsets. For co-occurrence clustering, repertoires with fewer than 30,000 or more than 120,000 public chains were excluded, along with roughly 5 repertoires with anomalous nucleotide sharing. Not all clones reach the TCRdb copy of this immuneACCESS table, which keeps in-frame sequences only. Checked studies attribute under half of the gap to unresolved V genes and leave the rest unexplained. D and trimming come from the DNA, and the V and J calls and clone size come from that table. This sample holds about 130,000 clones; approximately 80% were observed only once. The top ten clones comprise roughly 3.5% of the sample.

In total, 500 to 700 healthy bone marrow donors made up the cohort. At the time of sampling, every cohort member was nominally healthy, though immune exposures that went unrecorded were likely present. The donor was CMV seronegative and belonged to the group of 352 seronegative cohort members. Each donor provided a peripheral blood sample, and peripheral blood mononuclear cells were used for TCR beta sequencing. Genomic DNA extraction from the blood cell samples was performed with the Qiagen DNeasy Blood Extraction Kit. The sequence came from a male donor in good health and CMV-seronegative. Sequencing input: PBMCs.

The CDR3 here reads CASSSRVPYEQYF. The DNA is TGTGCCAGTAGTTCCAGGGTACCCTACGAGCAGTACTTC. The rearranged chain carries TRBV6-5 and TRBJ2-7, and TRBD1 may be the D gene, going by 5 matching bases. CDR1 MNHEY and CDR2 SVGAGI are derived from the germline V gene. Taken from cysteine to phenylalanine, the CDR3 has 13 residues. Only the CDR3 region is kept as DNA, spanning 39 bases read in frame from base 1.